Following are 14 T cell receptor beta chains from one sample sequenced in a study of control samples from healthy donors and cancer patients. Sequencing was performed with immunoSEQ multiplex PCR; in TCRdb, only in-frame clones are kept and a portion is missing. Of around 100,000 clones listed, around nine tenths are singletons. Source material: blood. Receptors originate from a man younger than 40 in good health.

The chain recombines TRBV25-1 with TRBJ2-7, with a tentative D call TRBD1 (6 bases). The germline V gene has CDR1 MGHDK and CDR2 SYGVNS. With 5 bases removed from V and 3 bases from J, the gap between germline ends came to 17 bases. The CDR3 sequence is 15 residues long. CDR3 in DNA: TGTGCCAGCAGTTCCTATACAGGGACCCTCTACGAGCAGTACTTC. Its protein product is CASSSYTGTLYEQYF.

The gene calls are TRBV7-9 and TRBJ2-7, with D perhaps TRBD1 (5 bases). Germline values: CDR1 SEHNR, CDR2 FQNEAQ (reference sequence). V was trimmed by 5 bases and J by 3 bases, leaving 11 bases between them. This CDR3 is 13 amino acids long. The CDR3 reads CASSILQGYEQYF. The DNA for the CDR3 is TGTGCCAGCAGCATACTTCAGGGCTACGAGCAGTACTTC.

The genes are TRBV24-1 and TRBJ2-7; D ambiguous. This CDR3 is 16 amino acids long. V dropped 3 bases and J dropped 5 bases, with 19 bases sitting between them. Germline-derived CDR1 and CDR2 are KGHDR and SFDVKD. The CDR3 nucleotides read TGTGCCACCAGTGATGCCCCTACAAGCCCAGTTAACGAGCAGTACTTC. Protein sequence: CATSDAPTSPVNEQYF.

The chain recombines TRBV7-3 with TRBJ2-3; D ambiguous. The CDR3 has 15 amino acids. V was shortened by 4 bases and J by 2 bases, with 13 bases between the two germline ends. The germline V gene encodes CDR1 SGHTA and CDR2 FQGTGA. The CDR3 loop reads CASSCMEIVTDTQYF. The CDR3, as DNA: TGTGCCAGCAGCTGCATGGAGATTGTCACAGATACGCAGTATTTT.

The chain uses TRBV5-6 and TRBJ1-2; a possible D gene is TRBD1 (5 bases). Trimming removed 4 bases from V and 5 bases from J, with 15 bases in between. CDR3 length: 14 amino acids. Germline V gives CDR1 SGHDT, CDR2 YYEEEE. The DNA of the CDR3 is TGTGCCAGCAGCCCCCGGCGGGGACGATATGGCTACACCTTC. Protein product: CASSPRRGRYGYTF.

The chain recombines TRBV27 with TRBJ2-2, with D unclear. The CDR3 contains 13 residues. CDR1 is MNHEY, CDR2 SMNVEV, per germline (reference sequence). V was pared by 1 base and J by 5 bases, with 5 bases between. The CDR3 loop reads CASSLLGTGELFF. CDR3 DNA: TGTGCCAGCAGTTTATTAGGGACCGGGGAGCTGTTTTTT.

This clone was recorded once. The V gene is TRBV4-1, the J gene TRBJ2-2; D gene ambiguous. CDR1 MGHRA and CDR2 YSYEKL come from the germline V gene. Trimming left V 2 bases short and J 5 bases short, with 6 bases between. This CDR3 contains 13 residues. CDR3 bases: TGCGCCAGCAGCCAACTGGGGACCGGGGAGCTGTTTTTT. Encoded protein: CASSQLGTGELFF.

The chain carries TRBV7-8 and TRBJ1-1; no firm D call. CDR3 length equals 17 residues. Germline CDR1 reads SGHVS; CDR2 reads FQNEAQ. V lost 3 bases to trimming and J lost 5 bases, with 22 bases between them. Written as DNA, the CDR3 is TGTGCCAGCAGCTTCCGCATAGGCGGAGGAAGCGCAACTGAAGCTTTCTTT. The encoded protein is CASSFRIGGGSATEAFF.

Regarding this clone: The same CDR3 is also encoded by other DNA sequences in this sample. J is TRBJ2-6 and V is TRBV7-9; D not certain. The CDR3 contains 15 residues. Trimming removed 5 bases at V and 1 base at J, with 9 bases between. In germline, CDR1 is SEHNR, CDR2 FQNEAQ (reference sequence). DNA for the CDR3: TGTGCCAGCAGCCTATCGGAGTCTGGGGCCAACGTCCTGACTTTC. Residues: CASSLSESGANVLTF.

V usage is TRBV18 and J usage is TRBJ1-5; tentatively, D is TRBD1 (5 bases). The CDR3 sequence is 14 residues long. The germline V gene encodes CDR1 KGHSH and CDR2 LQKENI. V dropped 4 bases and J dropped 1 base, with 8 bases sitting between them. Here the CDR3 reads CASSLRQSNQPQHF. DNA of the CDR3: TGTGCCAGCTCACTAAGACAGAGCAATCAGCCCCAGCATTTT.

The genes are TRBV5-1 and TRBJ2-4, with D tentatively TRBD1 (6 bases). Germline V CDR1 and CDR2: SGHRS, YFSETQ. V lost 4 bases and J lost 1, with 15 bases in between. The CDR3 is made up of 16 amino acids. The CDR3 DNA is TGCGCCAGCAGCCCCGGACAGCTAGGGGCCAAAAACATTCAGTACTTC. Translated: CASSPGQLGAKNIQYF.

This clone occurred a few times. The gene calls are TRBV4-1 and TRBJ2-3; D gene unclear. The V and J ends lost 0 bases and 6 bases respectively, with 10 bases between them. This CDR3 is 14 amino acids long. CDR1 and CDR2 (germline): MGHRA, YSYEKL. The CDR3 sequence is CASSQEVRMDTQYF. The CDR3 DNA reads TGCGCCAGCAGCCAAGAAGTCCGTATGGATACGCAGTATTTT.

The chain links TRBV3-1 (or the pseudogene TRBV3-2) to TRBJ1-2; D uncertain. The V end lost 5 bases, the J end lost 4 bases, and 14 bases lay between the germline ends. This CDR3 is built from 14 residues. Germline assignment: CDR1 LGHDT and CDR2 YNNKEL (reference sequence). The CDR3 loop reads CASSSLMASYGYTF. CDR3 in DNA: TGTGCCAGCAGCTCACTGATGGCTAGCTATGGCTACACCTTC.

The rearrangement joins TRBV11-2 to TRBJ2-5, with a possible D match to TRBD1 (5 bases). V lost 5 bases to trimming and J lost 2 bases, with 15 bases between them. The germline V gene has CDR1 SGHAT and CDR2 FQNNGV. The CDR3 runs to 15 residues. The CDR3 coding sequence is TGTGCCAGCAGCCGCACCGACAGCGAACAAGAGACCCAGTACTTC. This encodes CASSRTDSEQETQYF.